This T cell receptor (beta chain) was captured in a study of shared clonotypes between healthy human individuals. Study information: Donor composition was two women and three men, aged 18 to 49. The plates for each donor numbered three CD4 naive, three CD4 memory, two CD8 naive and one CD8 memory.

This CDR3 comprises 14 residues. Division of CD4+ cells produced a CD45RA+ naive subset and a CD45RA-negative memory subset. Genomic DNA (from each subset) was split evenly across several immunoSEQ plates. The repertoire was sequenced with immunoSEQ multiplex PCR; TCRdb's copy has only in-frame clones and lacks some. This table holds over a million clones, approximately 98% found once. Sequencing input: naive CD4+ T cells sorted from blood. Subset: CD45RA+ positively selected. This receptor was obtained from a man younger than 40 in good health. The V call is TRBV21-1, the J call TRBJ2-1; TRBD2 reflects the table's D call only, with no check against the DNA. TRBV21-1 is recorded as a pseudogene. This CDR3 reads CASSIRSGVAEQFF. Written as DNA, the CDR3 is TGTGCCAGCAGCATACGATCCGGGGTGGCTGAGCAGTTCTTC.